Each of the 15 T cell receptor gamma chains below was sequenced from the same sample in a study of gamma delta lymphoproliferative disorders and STAT genes (dated by TCRdb to 2017 to 2018). For both patients and controls, peripheral blood mononuclear cells were isolated, and the genomic DNA from these cells was used for TCR sequencing. Libraries came from multiplex PCR. TCRdb lists the instrument as Illumina MiSeq. TCRdb reran clone calling on the public reads with CATT; rows sharing one DNA sequence were then combined. This sample is represented by about 2,700 gamma-chain clones; around 7.8% of them were singletons. The ten largest account for about a sixth of the sample. Material: blood. The receptors derive from a human donor in good health.

This clone was seen repeatedly, ten times or more. The chain has TRGV9 and TRGJ1 or TRGJ2. TCRdb offers no J gene call, so here the DNA was matched to germline to obtain one. This CDR3 contains 9 residues. CDR1 is GITISATS, CDR2 ISYDGTV, per germline (reference sequence). V lost 9 bases and J lost 8; bases outside the gene matches: 4. CDR3 bases: TGTGCCTTGAAGGATAAGAAACTCTTT. Translating gives CALKDKKLF.

In its sample, this clone ranks as medium-sized. The CDR3 region has the DNA TGTGCCACCTGGGATGGGCCTCATAAGAAACTCTTT. Its translation: CATWDGPHKKLF. This chain uses TRGV4 with TRGJ1 or TRGJ2. The J gene is not listed in TCRdb, so it was assigned here from a DNA match to germline. In germline, CDR1 is EGSTGY, CDR2 YDSYTSSV. V shed 0 bases and J 8 bases; nucleotides not matched to a gene: 4. This CDR3 spans 12 amino acids.

This clone is medium-sized (0.01 to 0.1%) within its sample. CDR3: CALPGYKKLF. DNA of the CDR3: TGTGCCTTGCCGGGTTATAAGAAACTCTTT. The chain employs TRGV9 and TRGJ1 or TRGJ2. The J gene is not listed in TCRdb, so it was assigned here from a DNA match to germline. CDR3 length: 10 residues. Trimming took 9 bases from V and 6 from J; bases not matched to a gene: 5. Germline lookup yields CDR1 GITISATS and CDR2 ISYDGTV (reference sequence).

In its sample, this clone ranks as medium-sized. The V gene is TRGV2, the J gene TRGJP2. The J gene, absent from TCRdb, was called here by matching the DNA to germline. V lost 6 bases to trimming and J lost 7 bases; unmatched junction nucleotides: 11. Per germline, CDR1 EGSNGY and CDR2 YDSYNSKV. The CDR3 totals 14 residues. CDR3 sequence reads: CATWTEFVDWIKTF. In DNA form, the CDR3 reads TGTGCCACCTGGACCGAGTTTGTTGATTGGATCAAGACGTTT.

Concerning this clone itself: The protein TCRdb lists belongs to a much larger clone and differs from this DNA's translation at residue 5, which points to a read error; the protein shown is made from the DNA. The chain recombines TRGV4 with TRGJ1 or TRGJ2. No J gene is reported in TCRdb; it was inferred here by comparing the DNA with germline. The J segment lost 0 bases and the V segment lost 5 bases, leaving 7 bases of the junction unmatched. This CDR3 region has 14 residues. CDR1 and CDR2 from the germline V gene are EGSTGY and YDSYTSSV. The CDR3 here is CATWGCVNYYKKLF. Written as DNA, the CDR3 is TGTGCCACCTGGGGCTGCGTGAATTATTATAAGAAACTCTTT.

This clone is classed as medium-sized. This rearrangement joins TRGV2 to TRGJ1 or TRGJ2. The J gene comes from matching the DNA to germline here; TCRdb lacks it. V gave up 0 bases and J gave up 12 bases; unmatched junction bases: 8. CDR3 length: 12 amino acids. CDR1 and CDR2 from the germline V gene are EGSNGY and YDSYNSKV. CDR3 loop: CATWDGLIMKLF. CDR3 nucleotides: TGTGCCACCTGGGACGGGCTAATCATGAAACTCTTT.

This clone has a handful of counts. CDR3 in amino acids: CALWEAPQELGKKIKVF. CDR3 nucleotides: TGTGCCTTGTGGGAGGCACCTCAAGAGTTGGGCAAAAAAATCAAGGTATTT. The V gene is TRGV9, the J gene TRGJP. Since TCRdb gives no J gene, matching the DNA to germline was used here to assign it. CDR1 is GITISATS, CDR2 ISYDGTV, per germline (reference sequence). Unmatched junction bases numbered 5, after V lost 2 bases and J lost 4 bases. This CDR3 has 17 amino acids.

Sample share makes this clone medium-sized (0.01 to 0.1%). V gene TRGV11 combines with J gene TRGJP1. TCRdb leaves out the J gene; it was filled in here by matching the DNA to germline. TRGV11 has ORF status, its function being uncertain. V lost 2 bases and J lost 10; bases outside the gene matches: 13. The CDR3 runs 16 residues. Here the CDR3 DNA reads TGTGCCTGCTGGATTAGGCTACCGACTGGTGATTGGTTCAAGATATTT. Its protein product is CACWIRLPTGDWFKIF.

In its sample, this clone is medium-sized (0.01 to 0.1%). The chain has TRGV3 and TRGJ1 or TRGJ2. Here the J gene came from matching the DNA to germline, since TCRdb omits it. Germline V gene data show CDR1 as VTNTFY and CDR2 as YDVSTARD (reference sequence). The CDR3 is 14 amino acids. V shed 0 bases, J shed 5 bases, and the junction held 7 bases outside the gene matches. The CDR3 bases are TGTGCCACCTGGGACAGGCAAGGGGATTATAAGAAACTCTTT. This gives the protein CATWDRQGDYKKLF.

This clone counts as medium-sized. The chain joins TRGV10 to TRGJ1 or TRGJ2. No J segment appears in TCRdb, so it was assigned here by matching the sequence to germline. TRGV10 is assigned to the ORF class and has an uncertain function. This CDR3 spans 11 amino acids. Losses at the gene ends were 8 bases for V and 8 bases for J; bases not matched to a gene: 7. CDR3 sequence (DNA): TGTGCTGCGTGGGATTTCCATAAGAAACTCTTT. Translated: CAAWDFHKKLF.

Relative to its sample, this clone is medium-sized. J is TRGJ1 or TRGJ2 and V is TRGV8. The J gene is absent in TCRdb and was assigned here via DNA matching to germline. The CDR3 extends over 13 amino acids. Per germline, CDR1 VENAVY and CDR2 YDSYNSRV. V shed 1 base, J shed 6 bases, and the junction held 6 bases outside the gene matches. The CDR3 sequence is CATWDRSPYKKLF. CDR3 sequence (DNA): TGTGCCACCTGGGATAGATCCCCTTATAAGAAACTCTTT.

A note on this clone: The DNA is omitted, as the CDR3 cannot be located on it reliably, and the CDR3 follows TCRdb's listing. The V gene was identified as TRGV11, while no J gene was called. TRGV11 is an ORF for which the function is uncertain. The CDR3 extends over 20 residues, inclusive of both ends. CDR3: CTTVPAGLGTKNSSDWIKTF.

By sample share, this clone is medium-sized. The chain links TRGV2 to TRGJP1. The J gene, absent from TCRdb, was called here by matching the DNA to germline. V gave up 0 bases and J gave up 6 bases; unmatched junction bases: 4. The CDR3 spans 14 residues. Germline V gene sequence: CDR1 EGSNGY, CDR2 YDSYNSKV. The CDR3 DNA reads TGTGCCACCTGGGACGGGCTATCTGGTTGGTTCAAGATATTT. It codes for CATWDGLSGWFKIF.

The gene calls are TRGV11 and TRGJ1 or TRGJ2. TRGV11 is placed among ORFs of uncertain function. J was trimmed by 9 bases and V by 1 base; bases with no gene match: 0. This CDR3 region has 11 residues. CDR3 region: CACWIRHKKLF. Written as DNA, the CDR3 is TGTGCCTGCTGGATTAGGCATAAGAAACTCTTT.

Sample share makes this clone medium-sized. The J gene is TRGJP1, the V gene TRGV10. Here the J gene came from matching the DNA to germline, since TCRdb omits it. TRGV10 is known as an ORF, though its function is uncertain. V lost 9 bases, J lost 0 bases, and 11 bases stayed unmatched. The CDR3 runs to 16 residues. Here the CDR3 DNA reads TGTGCTGCGTGCCCCCCTCCTTATACCACTGGTTGGTTCAAGATATTT. Encoded protein: CAACPPPYTTGWFKIF.